A single T cell receptor (beta chain) is shown here with its context. This record belongs to a study of cytomegalovirus exposure and HLA in healthy donors. In the PCR, 60 Vbeta and 13 Jbeta primers were used. TCRdb's copy holds only in-frame clones and misses some; the assay was immunoSEQ multiplex PCR. There are fewer than 120,000 clones in the sample; 78% occur only once, and roughly 1.2% lies in the top ten. This sequence was found in a woman in her 30s in good health and CMV-seronegative. Sequencing was performed on PBMCs.

DNA of the CDR3: TGCAGCTTATTAGGTGTGAGCGGGATCTACAATGAGCAGTTCTTC. Residues: CSLLGVSGIYNEQFF. The rearrangement uses TRBV29-1 and TRBJ2-1; TRBD2 matches at 7 bases. CDR3 length: 15 residues. J lost 3 bases, V lost 8 bases, and 13 bases had no gene match. CDR1 is SQVTM and CDR2 is ANQGSEA in the germline V gene.